These 24 T cell receptor beta chains originate from one sample sequenced in a study of blood T cell repertoires in COVID-19. Profiling relied on immunoSEQ multiplex PCR, and the TCRdb table lists in-frame clones only, not all of them. The sample records some 300,000 clones, 85% to 90% being singletons. Sequencing was done on a sample of PBMCs or T cells enriched from blood (not recorded which). The receptors were sampled from a man aged 30 to 39 who had recovered from COVID-19.

Of note for this clone: Different DNA sequences within this sample yield the same CDR3. The gene calls are TRBV5-1 and TRBJ2-3, with 9 nucleotides matching TRBD2. The germline gives CDR1 SGHRS, CDR2 YFSETQ. V gave up 0 bases and J gave up 0 bases; unmatched junction bases: 2. There are 16 residues in the CDR3. This CDR3 reads CASSLVLAGSTDTQYF. The CDR3 nucleotides are TGCGCCAGCAGCTTGGTTCTAGCGGGGAGCACAGATACGCAGTATTTT.

The J gene is TRBJ2-5, the V gene TRBV7-8; 8 bases fit TRBD1. The V segment lost 0 bases and the J segment 2 bases; nucleotides outside the gene matches: 5. The CDR3 loop spans 16 amino acids. The V gene's germline CDR1 is SGHVS and CDR2 FQNEAQ. This CDR3 reads CASSLARGQAQETQYF. Here the CDR3 DNA reads TGTGCCAGCAGCTTAGCGCGGGGACAGGCGCAAGAGACCCAGTACTTC.

J is TRBJ1-6 and V is TRBV27; TRBD1 agrees at 8 bases. J gave up 7 bases and V 6 bases, and 5 bases lay outside the gene matches. Germline V gene data show CDR1 as MNHEY and CDR2 as SMNVEV (reference sequence). The CDR3 runs 14 residues. The CDR3 loop is CASSLDRDNSPLHF. The CDR3 DNA reads TGTGCCAGCAGCCTGGACAGGGACAATTCACCCCTCCACTTT.

The chain links TRBV11-2 to TRBJ2-7; TRBD2 might be the D (5 bases). The V gene's germline CDR1 is SGHAT and CDR2 FQNNGV. V gave up 5 bases and J gave up 0 bases, with 8 bases separating them. The CDR3 spans 13 residues. CDR3 DNA sequence: TGTGCCAGCAGCCGAGCGGACTCCTACGAGCAGTACTTC. Its translation: CASSRADSYEQYF. Looking up the rest from reference TRBV11-2 and TRBJ2-7 gives the full variable domain: EAGVAQSPRYKIIEKRQSVAFWCNPISGHATLYWYQQILGQGPKLLIQFQNNGVVDDSQLPKDRFSAERLKGVDSTLKIQPAKLEDSAVYLCASSRADSYEQYFGPGTRLTVT.

This CDR3 reads CASSLVIGGRVDTQYF. DNA for the CDR3: TGTGCCAGCAGCTTAGTGATTGGCGGGAGAGTAGATACGCAGTATTTT. V and J are TRBV11-2 and TRBJ2-3; TRBD2 matches 7 bases. V shed 1 base and J 5 bases; nucleotides not matched to a gene: 9. CDR3 length: 16 amino acids. Germline V gene sequence: CDR1 SGHAT, CDR2 FQNNGV.

The sample holds a few counts of this clone. The chain combines TRBV19 with TRBJ1-1; D call uncertain. The CDR3 spans 13 residues. V was clipped by 5 bases and J by 7 bases, with 14 bases between them. CDR1 is LNHDA, CDR2 SQIVND, per germline (reference sequence). The CDR3 nucleotides read TGTGCCAGTAGTCCTAACCGCTTCTTTGAAGCTTTCTTT. Encoded protein: CASSPNRFFEAFF.

This clone was counted only a few times. The chain combines TRBV19 with TRBJ1-5; the D is unclear. Germline CDR1 reads LNHDA; CDR2 reads SQIVND (reference sequence). The CDR3 spans 13 residues. Trimming left V 11 bases short and J 4 bases short, with 15 bases between. As DNA, the CDR3 is TGTGCCGCTCTAGGTGGGTGGAATCAGCCCCAGCATTTT. Translation gives CAALGGWNQPQHF.

The chain links TRBV11-2 to TRBJ2-1; 12 bases agree with TRBD2. V shed 5 bases and J 6 bases; nucleotides not matched to a gene: 5. CDR3 length: 15 residues. Germline V lookup: CDR1 SGHAT, CDR2 FQNNGV. CDR3 amino acids: CASSILAGGPNEQFF. The CDR3 bases are TGTGCCAGCAGCATACTAGCGGGAGGCCCCAATGAGCAGTTCTTC.

This rearrangement joins TRBV5-5 to TRBJ1-2, with TRBD1 identical over 7 bases. CDR1 and CDR2 (germline): SGHKS, YYEKEE (reference sequence). The CDR3 covers 15 residues. The J segment lost 8 bases and the V segment lost 0 bases, leaving 10 bases of the junction unmatched. Here the CDR3 DNA reads TGTGCCAGCAGCTTGGAAGGAGGGGGCGCAGGGGGCTACACCTTC. Translation gives CASSLEGGGAGGYTF.

V and J are TRBV15 and TRBJ1-2; possibly TRBD1 for D (5 bases). CDR3 length: 16 amino acids. The germline V and J ends were trimmed by 3 bases and 4 bases, with 18 bases remaining between them. Looked up from germline, CDR1 is LNHNV and CDR2 is YYDKDF (reference sequence). The CDR3 protein is CATSRSGGERIYGYTF. CDR3 nucleotide sequence: TGTGCCACCAGCAGGTCTGGAGGGGAGCGGATCTATGGCTACACCTTC.

The CDR3 loop is CASSQLGQGISYTF. CDR3 in DNA: TGTGCCAGCAGCCAACTCGGACAGGGGATAAGCTACACCTTC. The chain uses TRBV14 and TRBJ1-2, with 9 bases lining up with TRBD1. The germline V gene has CDR1 SGHDN and CDR2 FVKESK. Losses at the gene ends were 2 bases for V and 9 bases for J; bases not matched to a gene: 7. CDR3 size: 14 residues.

This chain links TRBV27 with TRBJ2-7, with 7 bases matching TRBD1. Germline CDR1 is MNHEY and CDR2 is SMNVEV (reference sequence). The ends lost 6 bases at V and 6 bases at J; junction bases unmatched: 8. This CDR3 contains 13 residues. In DNA form, the CDR3 reads TGTGCCAGCAGCGCTACAGGGGCCTTCGAGCAGTACTTC. Its protein is CASSATGAFEQYF.

This clone was counted once. The chain carries TRBV19 and TRBJ2-2; perhaps TRBD1 as D (5 bases). V lost 5 bases and J lost 0, with 7 bases in between. Germline values: CDR1 LNHDA, CDR2 SQIVND (reference sequence). This CDR3 is built from 14 residues. The CDR3 region is CASSLTANTGELFF. Written as DNA, the CDR3 is TGTGCCAGTAGTCTGACAGCGAACACCGGGGAGCTGTTTTTT.

In nucleotides, the CDR3 is TGTGCCAGCTCACCATCCGGACAGGGCCGCGAGCAGTACTTC. Its translation: CASSPSGQGREQYF. The chain links TRBV18 to TRBJ2-7; 8 nucleotides match TRBD1. V shed 2 bases and J 6 bases; nucleotides not matched to a gene: 6. The CDR3 extends over 14 amino acids. Germline CDR1 KGHSH, CDR2 LQKENI.

The chain recombines TRBV24-1 with TRBJ2-3, with a possible D match to TRBD2 (6 bases). Trimming stripped 11 bases from V and 2 bases from J, with 22 bases between. Germline assignment: CDR1 KGHDR and CDR2 SFDVKD. CDR3 length: 16 amino acids. The CDR3 region has the DNA TGTGCCATTGGGCCTGGACTAACGTGGAACACAGATACGCAGTATTTT. Residues: CAIGPGLTWNTDTQYF.

This chain uses TRBV7-9 with TRBJ2-3; TRBD2 matches at 9 bases. The CDR3 totals 15 residues. V shed 5 bases and J 1 base; nucleotides not matched to a gene: 4. Germline V gene data show CDR1 as SEHNR and CDR2 as FQNEAQ (reference sequence). Written as DNA, the CDR3 is TGTGCCAGCAGCCCCGAGCGGGGGGGCACAGATACGCAGTATTTT. This codes for CASSPERGGTDTQYF.

This chain uses TRBV4-1 with TRBJ1-2; D unresolved. This CDR3 contains 14 residues. With 0 bases removed from V and 3 bases from J, the gap between germline ends came to 8 bases. CDR1 and CDR2 (germline): MGHRA, YSYEKL. CDR3 sequence reads: CASSQDRRYYGYTF. The CDR3 coding sequence is TGCGCCAGCAGCCAAGATAGAAGATACTATGGCTACACCTTC.

The chain employs TRBV11-2 and TRBJ2-2; the match to TRBD2 covers 8 bases. Unmatched junction bases numbered 10, after V lost 7 bases and J lost 6 bases. Germline CDR1 reads SGHAT; CDR2 reads FQNNGV. The CDR3 has 15 amino acids. The CDR3 DNA is TGTGCCAGCAACGTGCAGCTAGCGGGCTCCGGGGAGCTGTTTTTT. Amino acid sequence: CASNVQLAGSGELFF.

The genes are TRBV27 and TRBJ1-2; D is perhaps TRBD1 (6 bases). The CDR3 loop spans 14 amino acids. V was pared by 6 bases and J by 14 bases, with 25 bases between. Germline V CDR1 and CDR2: MNHEY, SMNVEV (reference sequence). The CDR3 DNA is TGTGCCAGCAGAAGGGACGTGGGGGCGGCCCCCGGTACCTTC. This codes for CASRRDVGAAPGTF.

This chain uses TRBV21-1 with TRBJ1-1; the D segment call TRBD1 is taken from the table without a DNA check. TRBV21-1 is shown as a pseudogene. This CDR3 contains 17 residues. CDR3 loop: CASGMTRDRPCVTEAFF. The CDR3 coding sequence is TGTGCCAGCGGGATGACCCGGGACAGACCTTGTGTCACTGAAGCTTTCTTT.

The chain uses TRBV2 and TRBJ1-2, with D possibly being TRBD1 (5 bases). This CDR3 is built from 13 residues. Trimming pared 7 bases from V and 4 bases from J, leaving 13 bases between. Germline V lookup: CDR1 SNHLY, CDR2 FYNNEI. The CDR3 region is CASNWGVGYGYTF. The CDR3 DNA reads as TGTGCCAGCAATTGGGGGGTCGGCTATGGCTACACCTTC.

This clone was picked up a small number of times. The chain is built from TRBV3-1 (or the pseudogene TRBV3-2) and TRBJ1-2; maybe TRBD1 (5 bases). V was shortened by 4 bases and J by 0 bases, with 18 bases between the two germline ends. Germline CDR1 and CDR2: LGHDT and YNNKEL (reference sequence). This CDR3 comprises 17 residues. This chain's CDR3 is CASSPARGAIANYGYTF. CDR3 bases: TGTGCCAGCAGCCCGGCCCGCGGGGCGATAGCTAACTATGGCTACACCTTC.

The chain links TRBV14 to TRBJ2-5; maybe TRBD2 (6 bases). CDR1 and CDR2 from the germline V gene are SGHDN and FVKESK. The length of the CDR3 is 15 residues. V was pared by 4 bases and J by 2 bases, with 14 bases between. Here the CDR3 reads CASSRSRDFQETQYF. The CDR3 DNA is TGTGCCAGCAGCCGTTCCCGGGACTTTCAAGAGACCCAGTACTTC.

The chain links TRBV7-2 to TRBJ1-3; no clear D gene. The CDR3 length is 16 residues. The V gene's germline CDR1 is SGHTA and CDR2 FQGNSA. V lost 5 bases to trimming and J lost 0 bases, with 14 bases between them. The CDR3 spells CASSPEPRISGNTIYF. The CDR3 DNA is TGTGCCAGCAGCCCCGAACCGCGAATCTCTGGAAACACCATATATTTT. The complete variable domain, with remaining parts taken from reference TRBV7-2 and TRBJ1-3, reads GAGVSQSPSNKVTEKGKDVELRCDPISGHTALYWYRQSLGQGLEFLIYFQGNSAPDKSGLPSDRFSAERTGGSVSTLTIQRTQQEDSAVYLCASSPEPRISGNTIYFGEGSWLTVV.